This entry features one TCR beta chain sequence. This record belongs to a study of blood T cell repertoires in COVID-19. TCRdb keeps only in-frame clones here, not all; method: immunoSEQ multiplex PCR. The data hold over 400,000 clones, with more than 85% observed a single time. This CDR3 has 12 amino acids. The germline V gene encodes CDR1 SNHLY and CDR2 FYNNEI. Between the trimmed V and J ends, which lost 8 bases and 8 bases, there was a span of 15 bases. This clonotype was obtained from a woman aged 60-70 years who had recovered from COVID-19. Source material: PBMCs or T cells enriched from blood (not recorded which). V gene TRBV2 combines with J gene TRBJ1-2; weak D call: TRBD1 (5 bases). CDR3 sequence reads: CASRATQGGYTF. CDR3 nucleotide sequence: TGTGCCAGCCGGGCTACGCAGGGCGGCTACACCTTC.